This T cell receptor beta chain is from a study of liver allograft versus peripheral blood T cells. The overall study: Recipients' peripheral blood T cell receptor repertoires were compared with those in transplanted livers.

By its share, this clonotype is medium-sized. What it recognizes is unknown. TCRdb re-called the reads with MiXCR, one entry per CDR3 protein. Among some 1,300 distinct CDR3 sequences listed, about a sixth were seen once. Broader study findings: Within liver allografts, T cell receptor repertoires were reportedly different from those in peripheral blood.

The sequence derives from a human patient who had a liver transplant. The T cells may partly be graft donor cells.

The CDR3 protein is CASSLWGQGTSLNEQFF. The CDR3 coding sequence is TGTGCCAGCAGTTTGTGGGGACAGGGGACCTCCTTGAATGAGCAGTTCTTC. This chain connects TRBV27 to TRBJ2-1, with 10 bases aligning to TRBD1. With 3 bases clipped from V and 7 bases from J, the junction kept 12 bases outside the gene matches. The CDR3 consists of 17 residues. Germline CDR1 reads MNHEY; CDR2 reads SMNVEV (reference sequence).